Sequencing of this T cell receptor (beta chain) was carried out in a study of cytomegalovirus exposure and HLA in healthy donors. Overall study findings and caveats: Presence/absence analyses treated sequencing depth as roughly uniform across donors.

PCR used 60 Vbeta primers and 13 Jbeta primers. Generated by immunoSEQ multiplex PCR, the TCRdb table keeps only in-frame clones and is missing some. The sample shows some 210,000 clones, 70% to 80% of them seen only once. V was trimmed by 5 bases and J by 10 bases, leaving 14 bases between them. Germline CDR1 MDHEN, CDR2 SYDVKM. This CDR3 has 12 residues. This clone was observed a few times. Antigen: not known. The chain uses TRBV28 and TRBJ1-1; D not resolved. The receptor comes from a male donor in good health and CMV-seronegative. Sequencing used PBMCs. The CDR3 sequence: CASSEVPPRAFF. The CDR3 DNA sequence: TGTGCCAGCAGTGAGGTCCCTCCAAGAGCTTTCTTT.